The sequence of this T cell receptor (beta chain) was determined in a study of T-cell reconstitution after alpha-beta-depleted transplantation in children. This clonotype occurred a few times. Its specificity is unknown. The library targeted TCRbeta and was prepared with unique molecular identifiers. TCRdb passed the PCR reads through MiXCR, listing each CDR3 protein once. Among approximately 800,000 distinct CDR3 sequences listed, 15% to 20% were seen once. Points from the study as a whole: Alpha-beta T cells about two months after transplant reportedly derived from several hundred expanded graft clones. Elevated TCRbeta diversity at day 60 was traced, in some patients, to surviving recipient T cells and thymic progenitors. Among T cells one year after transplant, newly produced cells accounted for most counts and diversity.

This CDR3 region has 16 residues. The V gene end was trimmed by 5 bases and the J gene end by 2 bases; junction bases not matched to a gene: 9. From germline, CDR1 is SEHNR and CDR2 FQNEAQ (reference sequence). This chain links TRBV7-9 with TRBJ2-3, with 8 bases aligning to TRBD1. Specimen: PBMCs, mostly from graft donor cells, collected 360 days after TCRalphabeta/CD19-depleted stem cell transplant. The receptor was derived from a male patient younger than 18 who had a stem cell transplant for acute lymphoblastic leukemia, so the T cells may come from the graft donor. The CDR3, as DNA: TGTGCCAGCAGCCGTTCGGGACAGGAATTCACAGATACGCAGTATTTT. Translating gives CASSRSGQEFTDTQYF.